The 14 T cell receptor beta chains presented below share a single source sample, sequenced in a study of CD8 T cells in ankylosing spondylitis. No antigens are known for them. General study results and limits: Among TCR beta sequences, a motif of eight highly homologous variants appeared characteristic of ankylosing spondylitis blood.

TCRdb itself ran the 5' RACE reads through MiXCR, one entry per CDR3 protein. The sample yields around 770,000 distinct CDR3 sequences, approximately 10% seen once. The sample was blood, either unsorted or a sorted T cell fraction (not recorded which). These receptors came from a male donor with ankylosing spondylitis.

This clonotype was counted a few times. The chain links TRBV11-2 to TRBJ2-7, with TRBD1 matching over 8 bases. Germline lookup yields CDR1 SGHAT and CDR2 FQNNGV. This CDR3 has 15 residues. The trim removed 5 bases at V and 2 bases at J, leaving 8 bases unmatched. The CDR3 reads CASSPLWTGTYEQYF. As DNA, the CDR3 is TGTGCCAGCAGCCCACTTTGGACAGGGACCTACGAGCAGTACTTC.

This clonotype was detected only a few times. J is TRBJ2-2 and V is TRBV5-1; no firm D call. V gave up 5 bases and J gave up 5 bases, with 7 bases separating them. Germline-derived CDR1 and CDR2 are SGHRS and YFSETQ. The CDR3 covers 12 residues. This chain's CDR3 is CASREFTGELFF. CDR3 DNA: TGCGCCAGCAGGGAATTTACCGGGGAGCTGTTTTTT.

The V gene is TRBV7-8, the J gene TRBJ2-7, with TRBD1 matching 8 bases. Germline values: CDR1 SGHVS, CDR2 FQNEAQ. V gave up 5 bases and J gave up 2 bases; unmatched junction bases: 8. CDR3 length: 15 amino acids. Here the CDR3 reads CASSATDRGTYEQYF. The CDR3 DNA follows: TGTGCCAGCAGCGCTACAGACAGGGGTACCTACGAGCAGTACTTC.

This clonotype was recorded a few times. This chain joins TRBV20-1 and TRBJ2-1; D is unclear. Germline V gives CDR1 DFQATT, CDR2 SNEGSKA (reference sequence). V lost 1 base and J 9 bases, leaving 16 bases between the germline ends. The CDR3 loop spans 14 amino acids. CDR3 sequence reads: CSARVWGKIGEQFF. CDR3 in DNA: TGCAGTGCTAGAGTCTGGGGAAAGATCGGTGAGCAGTTCTTC.

The chain has TRBV6-6 and TRBJ2-5; D ambiguous. The germline V gene has CDR1 MNHNY and CDR2 SVGAGI (reference sequence). V gave up 7 bases and J gave up 5 bases, with 8 bases separating them. The CDR3 is made up of 11 amino acids. CDR3 nucleotides: TGTGCCAGCACCTTTAAGGAGACCCAGTACTTC. Its translation: CASTFKETQYF.

J is TRBJ2-1 and V is TRBV20-1; 8 bases agree with TRBD1. Germline loops: CDR1 DFQATT, CDR2 SNEGSKA (reference sequence). After removal of 4 bases from V and 3 bases from J, the junction contained 5 bases not matched to a gene. This CDR3 comprises 14 residues. The CDR3 bases are TGCAGTGCTATAGGACAGGGTAACTACAATGAGCAGTTCTTC. Translated, it gives CSAIGQGNYNEQFF.

The V call is TRBV20-1, the J call TRBJ2-5; tentative D call: TRBD2 (6 bases). V lost 2 bases and J lost 5, with 24 bases in between. Germline V lookup: CDR1 DFQATT, CDR2 SNEGSKA (reference sequence). The CDR3 runs 17 residues. Here the CDR3 DNA reads TGCAGTGCTAGACCCTGGGGGAGGATCCCGGTCGTCGAGACCCAGTACTTC. Residues: CSARPWGRIPVVETQYF.

This clonotype was detected only a few times. The chain recombines TRBV10-3 with TRBJ2-5; perhaps TRBD1 as D (5 bases). V dropped 3 bases and J dropped 1 base, with 18 bases sitting between them. Germline assignment: CDR1 ENHRY and CDR2 SYGVKD. There are 17 residues in the CDR3. The CDR3 region has the DNA TGTGCCATCAGTGACCCCGTGGGGCGGCCCAGCCAAGAGACCCAGTACTTC. Its translation: CAISDPVGRPSQETQYF.

V is TRBV4-2 and J is TRBJ2-3; D gene unclear. The V gene's germline CDR1 is LGHNA and CDR2 YNFKEQ. V was shortened by 4 bases and J by 4 bases, with 9 bases between the two germline ends. CDR3 length: 13 amino acids. This CDR3 reads CASSPRQADTQYF. The CDR3 nucleotides are TGTGCCAGCAGCCCCCGCCAGGCAGATACGCAGTATTTT.

V and J are TRBV5-5 and TRBJ2-7; D uncertain. The ends were cut back, 3 bases at V and 0 bases at J, with 7 bases in the middle. The CDR3 has 13 residues. Germline CDR1 SGHKS, CDR2 YYEKEE (reference sequence). CDR3 amino acids: CASSSRHSYEQYF. CDR3 nucleotide sequence: TGTGCCAGCAGCTCTCGACACTCCTACGAGCAGTACTTC.

This clonotype has a count of ten or more. J is TRBJ1-3 and V is TRBV5-5; D is unresolved. The CDR3 length is 15 residues. Germline V lookup: CDR1 SGHKS, CDR2 YYEKEE (reference sequence). V dropped 2 bases and J dropped 2 bases, with 11 bases sitting between them. CDR3 loop: CASSFAPAPGNTIYF. CDR3 coding DNA: TGTGCCAGCAGCTTTGCCCCGGCTCCTGGAAACACCATATATTTT.

The table lists this clonotype with a few counts. The rearrangement uses TRBV20-1 and TRBJ1-2; TRBD1 aligns across 8 bases. The V gene end was trimmed by 6 bases and the J gene end by 4 bases; junction bases not matched to a gene: 7. CDR1 and CDR2 from the germline V gene are DFQATT and SNEGSKA (reference sequence). The length of the CDR3 is 13 residues. The CDR3 spells CSATTGAPYGYTF. The CDR3 DNA sequence: TGCAGTGCCACGACAGGGGCTCCCTATGGCTACACCTTC.

In its sample, this clonotype was seen many times. CDR3 loop: CASRPGDTGELFF. The CDR3 DNA follows: TGTGCCAGCAGGCCCGGCGACACCGGGGAGCTGTTTTTT. The rearrangement uses TRBV12-3 or TRBV12-4 and TRBJ2-2, with D unclear. CDR3 length: 13 amino acids. Trimming shortened V by 6 bases and J by 3 bases, and 8 bases separated the two germline ends.

This clonotype was observed a handful of times. V usage is TRBV20-1 and J usage is TRBJ2-5, with a weak D call TRBD1 (6 bases). This CDR3 is 13 amino acids long. CDR1 is DFQATT and CDR2 is SNEGSKA in the germline V gene (reference sequence). The V end was cut by 5 bases, the J end by 1 base, with 11 bases between. The CDR3 reads CSAADRIQETQYF. As DNA, the CDR3 is TGCAGTGCTGCCGACAGGATCCAAGAGACCCAGTACTTC.